The 18 T cell receptor beta chains listed next were all sequenced from one sample in a study of CD8+CD57+ T cells in acquired aplastic anemia. Only patients with CD8+CD57+ cell expansion on flow cytometry were chosen for sequencing. TCR beta VDJ and CDR3 profiles were obtained from a genomic DNA template. TCRdb re-derived calls from the reads in MiXCR, one entry per CDR3 protein. The sample has around 170,000 distinct CDR3 sequences, around half seen once. Material: sorted CD4+, CD8+, or CD8+CD57+ T cells (not recorded which) from PBMCs. The receptors were sampled from a human donor with aplastic anemia.

This clonotype has more than one count but fewer than ten. A junction boundary mismatches the germline segment, possibly from a read error. The CDR3 loop is CASSLGTQETQYF. The CDR3 DNA reads as TGTGCTAGCAGCTTAGGGACTCAAGAGACCCAGTACTTC. The J gene is TRBJ2-5, the V gene TRBV7-9; D perhaps matches TRBD2 (6 bases). CDR1 and CDR2 (germline): SEHNR, FQNEAQ (reference sequence). The CDR3 contains 13 residues.

This clonotype showed up just once. The V call is TRBV9, the J call TRBJ2-1, with TRBD1 matching 9 bases. This CDR3 has 15 amino acids. CDR1 is SGDLS, CDR2 YYNGEE, per germline. With V trimmed by 5 bases and J by 0 bases, 3 bases remained unmatched. Written as DNA, the CDR3 is TGTGCCAGCAGGGGGACAGGGAGCTCCTACAATGAGCAGTTCTTC. Its translation: CASRGTGSSYNEQFF.

The chain uses TRBV20-1 and TRBJ2-3; perhaps D is TRBD1 or TRBD2 (5 bases each). Between the trimmed V and J ends, which lost 6 bases and 0 bases, there was a span of 13 bases. Per the germline V gene, CDR1 is DFQATT and CDR2 is SNEGSKA (reference sequence). The CDR3 contains 14 residues. The CDR3 sequence is CSAMGESSTDTQYF. CDR3 sequence (DNA): TGCAGTGCAATGGGGGAGTCTAGCACAGATACGCAGTATTTT.

This clonotype was seen many times. The gene calls are TRBV7-3 and TRBJ2-3; 7 bases align to TRBD2. The CDR3 is 14 residues long. J gave up 5 bases and V 3 bases, and 5 bases lay outside the gene matches. Germline-derived CDR1 and CDR2 are SGHTA and FQGTGA. The CDR3, as DNA: TGTGCCAGCAGCTTGGGAGGGCGGGGAGATACGCAGTATTTT. Protein sequence: CASSLGGRGDTQYF.

This clonotype was found many times. The rearrangement joins TRBV9 to TRBJ2-2; the D is unclear. CDR1 is SGDLS, CDR2 YYNGEE, per germline. V was clipped by 3 bases and J by 3 bases, with 6 bases between them. The CDR3 has 13 residues. CDR3 nucleotides: TGTGCCAGCAGCGCGGCAGACACCGGGGAGCTGTTTTTT. It encodes CASSAADTGELFF.

This clonotype was found a few times. The V gene is TRBV29-1, the J gene TRBJ1-1, with a tentative D call TRBD1 (6 bases). Germline V gene lookup returns CDR1 SQVTM and CDR2 ANQGSEA. This CDR3 comprises 13 residues. The V gene lost 7 bases and the J gene lost 4 bases, with 16 bases spanning the gap. The chain's CDR3 is CSGTSQGITEAFF. The CDR3 DNA reads as TGCAGCGGTACCTCGCAGGGGATCACTGAAGCTTTCTTT.

This clonotype was observed a handful of times. The rearrangement joins TRBV5-8 to TRBJ2-7; 7 bases are a match to TRBD1. CDR3 length: 13 residues. With V trimmed by 0 bases and J by 7 bases, 4 bases remained unmatched. Germline lookup yields CDR1 SGHTS and CDR2 YDEGEE. In DNA form, the CDR3 reads TGTGCCAGCAGCTTGGCAGGGGGTAGGGAGCAGTACTTC. Translation gives CASSLAGGREQYF.

V is TRBV24-1 and J is TRBJ2-6; D unresolved. Trimming shortened V by 3 bases and J by 3 bases, and 8 bases separated the two germline ends. The CDR3 is 15 amino acids. Germline V gene sequence: CDR1 KGHDR, CDR2 SFDVKD. In nucleotides, the CDR3 is TGTGCCACCAGTGATCCTATAGGTGGGGCCAACGTCCTGACTTTC. It is translated as CATSDPIGGANVLTF.

The chain is built from TRBV7-9 and TRBJ1-6; the match to TRBD1 covers 8 bases. This CDR3 region has 14 residues. J gave up 8 bases and V 4 bases, and 4 bases lay outside the gene matches. Germline V gene data show CDR1 as SEHNR and CDR2 as FQNEAQ (reference sequence). CDR3 residues: CASSSTGADSPLHF. The CDR3 DNA reads TGTGCCAGCAGCTCGACAGGGGCGGATTCACCCCTCCACTTT. Filled out from reference TRBV7-9 and TRBJ1-6, the complete variable domain reads DTGVSQNPRHKITKRGQNVTFRCDPISEHNRLYWYRQTLGQGPEFLTYFQNEAQLEKSRLLSDRFSAERPKGSFSTLEIQRTEQGDSAMYLCASSSTGADSPLHFGNGTRLTVT.

V is TRBV19 and J is TRBJ2-7, with 9 nucleotides matching TRBD1. The junction had 8 bases not matched to a gene; V was cut back by 5 bases and J by 6 bases. Germline CDR1 is LNHDA and CDR2 is SQIVND (reference sequence). The CDR3 is 14 residues long. CDR3 amino acids: CASSVGQGRGEQYF. CDR3 sequence (DNA): TGTGCCAGTAGTGTGGGACAGGGTAGGGGCGAGCAGTACTTC.

This clonotype was recorded once. The chain couples TRBV7-2 to TRBJ2-5; TRBD2 agrees at 8 bases. The J call may be wrong; the DNA end is better matched by TRBJ2-7. This CDR3 is 14 amino acids long. Germline-derived CDR1 and CDR2 are SGHTA and FQGNSA. Here the CDR3 DNA reads TGTGCCAGCAGCTTTCTCGGACTAGCTAACGAGCAGTACTTC. It is translated as CASSFLGLANEQYF.

This clonotype appeared many times. The V gene is TRBV2, the J gene TRBJ2-7; 16 bases are a match to TRBD2. The V gene's germline CDR1 is SNHLY and CDR2 FYNNEI. This CDR3 is 16 amino acids long. With V trimmed by 6 bases and J by 5 bases, 7 bases remained unmatched. CDR3 DNA: TGTGCCAGCAGGACGGGACTAGCGGGAGGGTCTGACGAGCAGTACTTC. Protein sequence: CASRTGLAGGSDEQYF. The variable domain in full, with the rest retrieved from reference TRBV2 and TRBJ2-7, is EPEVTQTPSHQVTQMGQEVILRCVPISNHLYFYWYRQILGQKVEFLVSFYNNEISEKSEIFDDQFSVERPDGSNFTLKIRSTKLEDSAMYFCASRTGLAGGSDEQYFGPGTRLTVT.

The CDR3 protein is CSARDRNRVPYGYTF. The CDR3 coding sequence is TGCAGTGCTAGAGATCGCAACAGGGTCCCCTATGGCTACACCTTC. This chain joins TRBV20-1 and TRBJ1-2; maybe TRBD1 (6 bases). CDR1 and CDR2 (germline): DFQATT, SNEGSKA (reference sequence). This CDR3 spans 15 amino acids. The V and J ends lost 0 bases and 4 bases respectively, with 15 bases between them.

This rearrangement joins TRBV20-1 to TRBJ2-7, with TRBD1 matching over 8 bases. This CDR3 region has 16 residues. The V segment lost 3 bases and the J segment 5 bases; nucleotides outside the gene matches: 15. Germline CDR1 DFQATT, CDR2 SNEGSKA (reference sequence). CDR3 protein: CSASSAYRTGSDEQYF. DNA for the CDR3: TGCAGTGCTAGTAGTGCTTATAGGACAGGGTCCGACGAGCAGTACTTC.

The CDR3: CASTRKGDRGYTF. The CDR3 coding sequence is TGTGCCAGCACCCGGAAGGGGGATCGGGGCTACACCTTC. V gene TRBV7-2 combines with J gene TRBJ1-2, with D perhaps TRBD1 (6 bases). The ends were cut back, 7 bases at V and 8 bases at J, with 17 bases in the middle. From germline, CDR1 is SGHTA and CDR2 FQGNSA. CDR3 size: 13 residues. The full variable domain, completed using reference TRBV7-2 and TRBJ1-2, is GAGVSQSPSNKVTEKGKDVELRCDPISGHTALYWYRQSLGQGLEFLIYFQGNSAPDKSGLPSDRFSAERTGGSVSTLTIQRTQQEDSAVYLCASTRKGDRGYTFGSGTRLTVV.

This clonotype was picked up many times. The rearrangement links TRBV19 to TRBJ1-2; possible D gene TRBD1, 6 bases. Germline loops: CDR1 LNHDA, CDR2 SQIVND (reference sequence). This CDR3 spans 11 amino acids. Trimming cost V 5 bases and J 13 bases, with 14 bases left between them. The CDR3 DNA reads as TGTGCCAGTAGTCTCCGGACAGCAGTCACCTTC. This codes for CASSLRTAVTF.

This clonotype was seen just once. The CDR3 reads CATSDLFWGYEQYF. As DNA, the CDR3 is TGTGCCACCAGTGATTTGTTTTGGGGCTACGAGCAGTACTTC. This chain links TRBV24-1 with TRBJ2-7; D not certain. This CDR3 is built from 14 residues. Per the germline V gene, CDR1 is KGHDR and CDR2 is SFDVKD. Trimming removed 0 bases at V and 3 bases at J, with 8 bases between.

This clonotype was counted ten times or more. J is TRBJ2-3 and V is TRBV19; a possible D gene is TRBD2 (6 bases). This CDR3 spans 13 amino acids. Trimming took 4 bases from V and 6 from J, leaving 11 bases between them. Germline V gene data show CDR1 as LNHDA and CDR2 as SQIVND (reference sequence). DNA of the CDR3: TGTGCCAGTAGTACCAGCCGGGGGGATACGCAGTATTTT. It codes for CASSTSRGDTQYF.